The 18 T cell receptor beta chains in this list originate from one sample, sequenced in a study of shared clonotypes between healthy human individuals. Assay: immunoSEQ multiplex PCR; the TCRdb copy retains only in-frame clones and omits some. Among around 1.6 million clones listed, nearly 99% were seen once. The specimen sequenced was naive CD4+ T cells sorted from blood. The subset here: CD45RA+ positively selected. These receptors all stem from a man younger than 40 in good health.

This chain links TRBV5-4 with TRBJ1-1; 8 nucleotides align to TRBD1. The CDR3 has 14 residues. V lost 3 bases, J lost 6 bases, and 7 bases stayed unmatched. The germline V gene has CDR1 SGHNT and CDR2 YYREEE (reference sequence). This CDR3 reads CASSYGQGRPEAFF. The CDR3 region has the DNA TGTGCCAGCAGCTATGGACAGGGAAGGCCTGAAGCTTTCTTT.

V and J are TRBV5-6 and TRBJ1-2; D remains unclear. Trimming took 0 bases from V and 2 from J, leaving 8 bases between them. The CDR3 spans 14 residues. Germline V gives CDR1 SGHDT, CDR2 YYEEEE. The CDR3 protein is CASSLVSFNYGYTF. CDR3 nucleotide sequence: TGTGCCAGCAGCTTGGTCTCCTTCAACTATGGCTACACCTTC.

In nucleotides, the CDR3 is TGTGCCAGCAGCTTGAAAAATCAGCCCCAGCATTTT. Translating it yields CASSLKNQPQHF. The chain carries TRBV5-6 and TRBJ1-5; D not resolved. Germline V gene data show CDR1 as SGHDT and CDR2 as YYEEEE. CDR3 length: 12 amino acids. Trimming shortened V by 1 base and J by 4 bases, and 3 bases separated the two germline ends.

This chain links TRBV5-1 with TRBJ2-1, with 11 positions matching TRBD2. The germline gives CDR1 SGHRS, CDR2 YFSETQ. The J segment lost 5 bases and the V segment lost 2 bases, leaving 6 bases of the junction unmatched. This CDR3 has 16 amino acids. CDR3 amino acids: CASSFLAGGPNNEQFF. Written as DNA, the CDR3 is TGCGCCAGCAGCTTTTTAGCGGGAGGGCCTAACAATGAGCAGTTCTTC.

This chain connects TRBV15 to TRBJ2-5, with D tentatively TRBD2 (6 bases). The germline V and J ends were trimmed by 0 bases and 2 bases, with 13 bases remaining between them. CDR3 length equals 16 residues. The germline CDR1 and CDR2 sequences are LNHNV and YYDKDF (reference sequence). In DNA, the CDR3 is TGTGCCACCAGCAGAGATTTAGCGGCATCTCAAGAGACCCAGTACTTC. Residues: CATSRDLAASQETQYF.

The chain is built from TRBV18 and TRBJ2-7; 9 positions match TRBD2. Germline V gene data show CDR1 as KGHSH and CDR2 as LQKENI. There are 13 residues in the CDR3. V was clipped by 6 bases and J by 4 bases; unmatched bases: 4. CDR3 coding DNA: TGTGCCAGCTCGCGGACTAGCGCGTACGAGCAGTACTTC. It yields the protein CASSRTSAYEQYF.

Note on this clone: The sample contains more than one DNA sequence encoding this CDR3. The chain joins TRBV5-1 to TRBJ2-3, with D uncertain. Germline assignment: CDR1 SGHRS and CDR2 YFSETQ. The CDR3 covers 14 residues. V lost 0 bases to trimming and J lost 0 bases, with 5 bases between them. This chain's CDR3 is CASSLGRSTDTQYF. The CDR3 coding sequence is TGCGCCAGCAGCTTGGGCAGAAGCACAGATACGCAGTATTTT.

This clone occurred once. The chain is built from TRBV28 and TRBJ2-1; D possibly corresponds to TRBD1 (6 bases). CDR1 and CDR2 from the germline V gene are MDHEN and SYDVKM. CDR3 length: 13 amino acids. V lost 6 bases and J lost 7, with 13 bases in between. CDR3 sequence: CASRKQGLNEQFF. The CDR3 coding sequence is TGTGCCAGCAGAAAACAGGGTTTGAATGAGCAGTTCTTC.

This rearrangement joins TRBV15 to TRBJ2-1; 10 bases align to TRBD2. Trimming at V came to 0 bases and at J to 9 bases, leaving 5 bases not matched to a gene. Germline CDR1 is LNHNV and CDR2 is YYDKDF (reference sequence). The CDR3 extends over 15 amino acids. In nucleotides, the CDR3 is TGTGCCACCAGCAGAGATCTCCTAGCGGGAGCTGAGCAGTTCTTC. It is translated as CATSRDLLAGAEQFF.

The chain couples TRBV27 to TRBJ2-2; D may be TRBD1 (5 bases). CDR1 and CDR2 (germline): MNHEY, SMNVEV (reference sequence). This CDR3 has 14 residues. V was cut by 5 bases and J by 0 bases, with 7 bases left in between. In DNA form, the CDR3 reads TGTGCCAGCAGTGGACACCCGAACACCGGGGAGCTGTTTTTT. Translated, it gives CASSGHPNTGELFF.

The gene calls are TRBV19 and TRBJ2-7, with D perhaps being TRBD1 or TRBD2 (5 bases each). The CDR3 consists of 14 residues. Germline lookup yields CDR1 LNHDA and CDR2 SQIVND (reference sequence). Trimming took 3 bases from V and 3 from J, leaving 12 bases between them. The CDR3 DNA reads as TGTGCCAGTAGTATGGGGGTTGGCCTCTACGAGCAGTACTTC. Its translation: CASSMGVGLYEQYF. Full variable domain (outside the CDR3, taken from reference TRBV19 and TRBJ2-7): DGGITQSPKYLFRKEGQNVTLSCEQNLNHDAMYWYRQDPGQGLRLIYYSQIVNDFQKGDIAEGYSVSREKKESFPLTVTSAQKNPTAFYLCASSMGVGLYEQYFGPGTRLTVT.

Details on this clone: The same CDR3 arises from other DNA sequences in this sample as well. The chain employs TRBV19 and TRBJ2-3; D not certain. Germline-derived CDR1 and CDR2 are LNHDA and SQIVND (reference sequence). V lost 1 base to trimming and J lost 0 bases, with 2 bases between them. The CDR3 is 13 residues long. The CDR3 reads CASSIASTDTQYF. The CDR3 coding sequence is TGTGCCAGTAGTATAGCTAGCACAGATACGCAGTATTTT.

J is TRBJ1-2 and V is TRBV11-2; TRBD1 aligns across 7 bases. The germline gives CDR1 SGHAT, CDR2 FQNNGV. V shed 4 bases and J 13 bases; nucleotides not matched to a gene: 9. The CDR3 is 12 amino acids. The CDR3 here is CASSSEKQGFTF. DNA of the CDR3: TGTGCCAGCAGCTCGGAGAAACAGGGGTTCACCTTC.

The chain recombines TRBV7-3 with TRBJ2-2; TRBD2 might be the D (5 bases). This CDR3 is 14 amino acids long. Between the trimmed V and J ends, which lost 6 bases and 8 bases, there was a span of 16 bases. Per germline, CDR1 SGHTA and CDR2 FQGTGA. CDR3 sequence (DNA): TGTGCCAGCAGGGCGGGCCCCTCGAATGGGGAGCTGTTTTTT. It translates to CASRAGPSNGELFF.

The rearrangement uses TRBV7-8 and TRBJ2-3, with TRBD2 as a possible D gene (6 bases). Per the germline V gene, CDR1 is SGHVS and CDR2 is FQNEAQ. The ends were cut back, 5 bases at V and 6 bases at J, with 24 bases in the middle. The CDR3 extends over 17 amino acids. The CDR3 DNA follows: TGTGCCAGCAGCCCCCTTGCAACATTGGAGGGCCACGATACGCAGTATTTT. Amino acid sequence: CASSPLATLEGHDTQYF.

The V and J genes are TRBV18 and TRBJ2-2, with D tentatively TRBD2 (6 bases). CDR1 KGHSH and CDR2 LQKENI come from the germline V gene. CDR3 length: 16 amino acids. The ends were cut back, 0 bases at V and 0 bases at J, with 8 bases in the middle. Here the CDR3 DNA reads TGTGCCAGCTCACCACCTTGGGGGGCGAACACCGGGGAGCTGTTTTTT. This translates into CASSPPWGANTGELFF.

The genes are TRBV5-1 and TRBJ2-4, with 7 nucleotides matching TRBD1. The V segment lost 3 bases and the J segment 1 base; nucleotides outside the gene matches: 4. The CDR3 is 15 amino acids. Per the germline V gene, CDR1 is SGHRS and CDR2 is YFSETQ. CDR3 protein: CASSSGGSAKNIQYF. The CDR3 DNA follows: TGCGCCAGCAGCTCAGGGGGATCTGCCAAAAACATTCAGTACTTC.

V is TRBV4-1 and J is TRBJ2-4; no firm D call. Trimming removed 2 bases at V and 1 base at J, with 6 bases between. This CDR3 is built from 14 residues. The germline gives CDR1 MGHRA, CDR2 YSYEKL. CDR3 sequence reads: CASSQPHAKNIQYF. The CDR3 nucleotides read TGCGCCAGCAGCCAACCCCATGCCAAAAACATTCAGTACTTC.